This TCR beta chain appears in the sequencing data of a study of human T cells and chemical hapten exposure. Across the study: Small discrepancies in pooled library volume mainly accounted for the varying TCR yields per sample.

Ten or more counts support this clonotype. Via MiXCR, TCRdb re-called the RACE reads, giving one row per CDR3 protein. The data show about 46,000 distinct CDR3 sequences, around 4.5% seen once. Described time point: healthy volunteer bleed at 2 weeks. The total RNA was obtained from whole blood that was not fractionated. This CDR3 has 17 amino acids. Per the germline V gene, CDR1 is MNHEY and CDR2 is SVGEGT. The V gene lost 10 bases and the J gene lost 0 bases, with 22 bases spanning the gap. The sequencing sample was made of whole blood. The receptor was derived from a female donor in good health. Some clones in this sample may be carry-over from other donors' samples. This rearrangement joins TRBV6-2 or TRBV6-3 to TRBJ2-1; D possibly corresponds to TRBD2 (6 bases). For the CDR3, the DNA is TGTGCCACATCCCGGACTAAAAAGACTAGCTCCTACAATGAGCAGTTCTTC. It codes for CATSRTKKTSSYNEQFF.